This TCR beta chain came from a study of preoperative IRX-2 immunotherapy in early breast cancer (dated by TCRdb to the late 2010s). The sample's treatment or condition, from its label and the paper: preoperative locoregional IRX-2 cytokine immunotherapy. The samples were obtained from a phase Ib study that tested preoperative, locoregional IRX-2 cytokine immunotherapy designed to prime immune responses. Before surgery, IRX-2 was given to the donors, who were patients with early-stage breast cancer. A remark on this clone: Its antigen specificity is not known. No much larger clonotype is one base removed from it; base qualities were not supplied.

The method behind the library was the immunoSEQ multiplex PCR assay. This is the immuneACCESS table as TCRdb keeps it, with only in-frame sequences that have V and J called. A part of the clones is gone; compared with another copy, unresolved V genes explain less than half, and the rest is unexplained. This sample gives 35,000 to 45,000 clones in total; around 77% of them show up just once. The top ten hold more than 0.9% of the sample. Including cysteine and phenylalanine, the CDR3 has 15 amino acids. Of all the DNA, just the CDR3 is kept, 45 bases in frame from base 1. The germline V gene (reference sequence) supplies CDR1 LNHDA and CDR2 SQIVND. V loses 7 bases, J loses 3 bases, and the germline ends lie 16 bases apart.

The sequence was collected from a human donor with breast cancer. The sequencing used tumor tissue, collected after IRX-2 immunotherapy. The rearrangement joined TRBV19 to TRBJ1-5, with the D gene not confidently named. The CDR3 corresponds to CASTRSGRNNQPQHF. The base sequence is TGTGCCAGTACCCGGAGCGGACGGAACAATCAGCCCCAGCATTTT.